What follows are 16 T cell receptor beta chains derived from one specimen sequenced in a study of blood T cell repertoires in COVID-19. Clones were sequenced by immunoSEQ multiplex PCR, and TCRdb holds only the in-frame ones, with some missing. The sample contains more than 95,000 clones, roughly 91% of which appear only once. The sample taken for sequencing was peripheral blood. The receptors were sampled from a human donor in a cohort sampled during active COVID-19.

CDR3 amino acids: CASSPQSDRASGELFF. The CDR3 nucleotides are TGTGCCAGCTCACCACAGTCGGACAGGGCCTCCGGGGAGCTGTTTTTT. The gene calls are TRBV18 and TRBJ2-2; 8 bases align to TRBD1. Germline CDR1 and CDR2: KGHSH and LQKENI. The CDR3 loop spans 16 amino acids. V lost 1 base, J lost 6 bases, and 7 bases stayed unmatched.

The V and J genes are TRBV18 and TRBJ1-6; possibly TRBD1 for D (5 bases). The length of the CDR3 is 16 residues. Germline V gene lookup returns CDR1 KGHSH and CDR2 LQKENI. The ends were cut back, 5 bases at V and 5 bases at J, with 16 bases in the middle. The CDR3 region has the DNA TGTGCCAGCTCATCGACAGCACTTAGAAATAATTCACCCCTCCACTTT. Its translation: CASSSTALRNNSPLHF.

This rearrangement joins TRBV7-6 to TRBJ2-7; the match to TRBD2 covers 10 bases. The ends lost 10 bases at V and 2 bases at J; junction bases unmatched: 11. This CDR3 spans 15 amino acids. CDR1 is SGHVS, CDR2 FNYEAQ, per germline. The CDR3 coding sequence is TGTGCCACCCTGAGGGGAGCGGGAGGGCCCTACGAGCAGTACTTC. It codes for CATLRGAGGPYEQYF.

This clone has a single count. The chain couples TRBV5-1 to TRBJ1-1, with TRBD1 matching 10 bases. Unmatched junction bases numbered 11, after V lost 6 bases and J lost 3 bases. This CDR3 has 16 amino acids. Germline values: CDR1 SGHRS, CDR2 YFSETQ. The CDR3 reads CASTGGGQGFDTEAFF. The DNA for the CDR3 is TGCGCCAGCACTGGGGGGGGACAGGGGTTTGACACTGAAGCTTTCTTT.

The gene calls are TRBV29-1 and TRBJ1-1; D gene ambiguous. V lost 4 bases to trimming and J lost 5 bases, with 8 bases between them. Per the germline V gene, CDR1 is SQVTM and CDR2 is ANQGSEA. The CDR3 has 11 residues. CDR3 residues: CSVAWETEAFF. Written as DNA, the CDR3 is TGCAGCGTTGCTTGGGAGACTGAAGCTTTCTTT.

This chain uses TRBV4-2 with TRBJ2-7; 8 bases agree with TRBD2. Looked up from germline, CDR1 is LGHNA and CDR2 is YNFKEQ. The CDR3 runs to 15 residues. V was clipped by 4 bases and J by 4 bases; unmatched bases: 9. The CDR3 nucleotides are TGTGCCAGCAGCCTACTAGCCGGGGGGGCTTACGAGCAGTACTTC. Its translation: CASSLLAGGAYEQYF.

The V and J genes are TRBV7-2 and TRBJ1-1, with 7 bases matching TRBD1. CDR1 is SGHTA and CDR2 is FQGNSA in the germline V gene. This CDR3 has 15 residues. Trimming removed 5 bases from V and 0 bases from J; junction bases left unmatched: 6. Here the CDR3 reads CASSPRDSMNTEAFF. The CDR3 nucleotides are TGTGCCAGCAGCCCGCGGGACAGCATGAACACTGAAGCTTTCTTT.

This rearrangement joins TRBV11-2 to TRBJ1-1; D is unresolved. CDR3 length: 13 residues. Per germline, CDR1 SGHAT and CDR2 FQNNGV. Trimming shortened V by 3 bases and J by 1 base, and 6 bases separated the two germline ends. The CDR3 reads CASSFSENTEAFF. The CDR3 DNA sequence: TGTGCCAGCAGCTTCAGTGAGAACACTGAAGCTTTCTTT.

The V gene is TRBV9, the J gene TRBJ2-7, with TRBD2 matching 9 bases. CDR1 is SGDLS and CDR2 is YYNGEE in the germline V gene. This CDR3 is built from 17 residues. V trimming: 4 bases; J trimming: 2 bases; junction bases outside the gene matches: 13. The CDR3 coding sequence is TGTGCCAGCAGCCCAAGAGCTAGCGGGATCGCTGCCTACGAGCAGTACTTC. Encoded protein: CASSPRASGIAAYEQYF.

This chain joins TRBV5-1 and TRBJ1-2; TRBD1 aligns across 9 bases. Looked up from germline, CDR1 is SGHRS and CDR2 is YFSETQ. J gave up 6 bases and V 7 bases, and 10 bases lay outside the gene matches. This CDR3 contains 14 residues. CDR3 residues: CASATGQGTDGYTF. The CDR3 nucleotides read TGCGCCAGCGCAACCGGACAGGGGACGGATGGCTACACCTTC.

CDR3 bases: TGTGCCAGCAGCTTGGACCGGGGAAACACTGAAGCTTTCTTT. The encoded protein is CASSLDRGNTEAFF. The chain joins TRBV5-4 to TRBJ1-1, with unresolved D. The length of the CDR3 is 14 residues. V was trimmed by 0 bases and J by 2 bases, leaving 8 bases between them. Germline CDR1 and CDR2: SGHNT and YYREEE (reference sequence).

J is TRBJ1-5 and V is TRBV12-5; D not resolved. The CDR3 extends over 13 amino acids. Germline V CDR1 and CDR2: LGHNT, FRNRAP. Trimming shortened V by 7 bases and J by 4 bases, and 11 bases separated the two germline ends. The CDR3 protein is CASAPAENQPQHF. CDR3 nucleotide sequence: TGTGCTAGTGCCCCTGCGGAGAATCAGCCCCAGCATTTT.

The V and J genes are TRBV19 and TRBJ2-3; 7 bases map to TRBD2. The CDR3 extends over 13 amino acids. Germline V gene data show CDR1 as LNHDA and CDR2 as SQIVND (reference sequence). V gave up 6 bases and J gave up 2 bases; unmatched junction bases: 2. The CDR3 coding sequence is TGTGCCAGTAGAGGGAGGGCCACAGATACGCAGTATTTT. Amino acid sequence: CASRGRATDTQYF.

The chain recombines TRBV5-1 with TRBJ2-3; tentative D call: TRBD2 (5 bases). The CDR3 covers 17 residues. Trimming stripped 3 bases from V and 4 bases from J, with 21 bases between. Germline CDR1 and CDR2: SGHRS and YFSETQ. This chain's CDR3 is CASSSGRVARFPDTQYF. The CDR3 region has the DNA TGCGCCAGCAGCTCGGGAAGGGTAGCCCGATTTCCAGATACGCAGTATTTT.

In this sample, this clone turned up once. The chain uses TRBV5-1 and TRBJ1-2, with 7 bases lining up with TRBD1. CDR3 length: 15 residues. CDR1 SGHRS and CDR2 YFSETQ come from the germline V gene. V was pared by 4 bases and J by 5 bases, with 11 bases of the junction left unmatched. The CDR3 region is CASSKLRQGRYGYTF. The CDR3 nucleotides read TGCGCCAGCAGCAAACTAAGACAGGGTCGGTATGGCTACACCTTC.

This chain joins TRBV4-1 and TRBJ2-1, with 9 bases aligning to TRBD2. V shed 0 bases and J 6 bases; nucleotides not matched to a gene: 9. In germline, CDR1 is MGHRA, CDR2 YSYEKL. The CDR3 consists of 17 residues. CDR3 sequence: CASSQDLVGRGGNEQFF. In nucleotides, the CDR3 is TGCGCCAGCAGCCAAGATTTAGTGGGGCGGGGGGGCAATGAGCAGTTCTTC.